This T cell receptor (beta chain) was profiled in a study of technical replicates of blood from four donors. Clones were read by immunoSEQ multiplex PCR, and TCRdb kept only the in-frame ones, dropping some. The top ten hold about 0.19% of the sample, which has some 57,000 clones, almost 97% seen once. CDR3 length equals 14 residues. V was clipped by 0 bases and J by 7 bases; unmatched bases: 6. The germline CDR1 and CDR2 sequences are MGHRA and YSYEKL. The V gene is TRBV4-1, the J gene TRBJ2-7; TRBD2 matches 7 bases. This TCR was sampled from a human donor in good health. The sequencing sample was made of T cells isolated from PBMCs. In DNA, the CDR3 is TGCGCCAGCAGCCAAGACATACTAGCGTTTGAGCAGTACTTC. It is translated as CASSQDILAFEQYF.